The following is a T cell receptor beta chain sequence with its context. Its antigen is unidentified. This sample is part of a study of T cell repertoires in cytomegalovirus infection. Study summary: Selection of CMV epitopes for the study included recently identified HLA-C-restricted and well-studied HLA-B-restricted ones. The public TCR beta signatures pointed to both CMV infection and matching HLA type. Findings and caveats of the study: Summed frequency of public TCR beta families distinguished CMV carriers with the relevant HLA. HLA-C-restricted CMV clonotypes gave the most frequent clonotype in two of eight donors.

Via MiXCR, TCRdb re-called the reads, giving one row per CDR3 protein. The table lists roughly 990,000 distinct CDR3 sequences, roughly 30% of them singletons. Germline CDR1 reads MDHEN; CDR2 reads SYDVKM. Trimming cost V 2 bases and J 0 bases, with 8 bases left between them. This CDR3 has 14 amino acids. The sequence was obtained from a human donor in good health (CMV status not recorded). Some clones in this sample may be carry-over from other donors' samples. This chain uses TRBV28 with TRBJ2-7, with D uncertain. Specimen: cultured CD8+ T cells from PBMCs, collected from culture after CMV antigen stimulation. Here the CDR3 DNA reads TGTGCCAGCAGTTTAGCTAAGAGCTCCTACGAGCAGTACGTC. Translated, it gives CASSLAKSSYEQYV.